Below, 9 T cell receptor beta chains from the same sample are listed, as sequenced in a study of Graves' ophthalmopathy and Graves' hyperthyroidism. Researchers took RNA transcripts and amplified TCR beta CDR3 regions from them. First-round RT-PCR with HTBI primers preceded a second-round multiplex PCR. Each CDR3 protein gets one entry after TCRdb re-called the multiplex PCR reads with MiXCR. The repertoire holds about 740,000 distinct CDR3 sequences, with roughly two fifths as singletons. The sample comprised peripheral blood. The receptors shown here come from an adult man with Graves' ophthalmopathy.

The rearrangement joins TRBV2 to TRBJ1-4; TRBD1 matches 10 bases. The CDR3 is 15 amino acids. V lost 2 bases to trimming and J lost 10 bases; unmatched junction nucleotides: 7. Germline V CDR1 and CDR2: SNHLY, FYNNEI. The CDR3 sequence is CASSETGTGDGKLFF. In DNA form, the CDR3 reads TGTGCCAGCAGTGAAACCGGGACAGGGGATGGAAAACTGTTTTTT.

V gene TRBV5-6 combines with J gene TRBJ2-5, with TRBD1 identical over 7 bases. CDR3 length: 15 amino acids. V gave up 4 bases and J gave up 2 bases; unmatched junction bases: 8. Germline CDR1 and CDR2: SGHDT and YYEEEE. CDR3 sequence: CASSPEDRPQETQYF. The CDR3 nucleotides read TGTGCCAGCAGCCCCGAGGACAGGCCTCAAGAGACCCAGTACTTC.

This clonotype was found a few times. V is TRBV4-1 and J is TRBJ2-7; TRBD2 aligns across 16 bases. V shed 3 bases, J shed 6 bases, and the junction held 2 bases outside the gene matches. CDR3 length equals 15 residues. CDR1 and CDR2 from the germline V gene are MGHRA and YSYEKL. CDR3 sequence: CASSQGTSGRGEQYF. As DNA, the CDR3 is TGCGCCAGCAGCCAGGGGACTAGCGGGAGGGGCGAGCAGTACTTC.

This chain links TRBV6-5 with TRBJ1-3, with a possible D match to TRBD1 (5 bases). Trimming took off 0 bases at V and 0 bases at J, with 9 bases between the two ends. The CDR3 loop spans 16 amino acids. The germline V gene has CDR1 MNHEY and CDR2 SVGAGI. CDR3 protein: CASSYSWGTSGNTIYF. The DNA for the CDR3 is TGTGCCAGCAGTTACTCGTGGGGGACCTCTGGAAACACCATATATTTT.

The chain recombines TRBV27 with TRBJ1-2, with D possibly matching TRBD1 (6 bases). V was trimmed by 6 bases and J by 6 bases, leaving 20 bases between them. The CDR3 spans 15 residues. The germline V gene has CDR1 MNHEY and CDR2 SMNVEV (reference sequence). The CDR3 reads CASRRKGGIRNGYTF. CDR3 nucleotides: TGTGCCAGCAGAAGGAAGGGGGGTATTAGGAATGGCTACACCTTC.

V is TRBV9 and J is TRBJ2-6; 10 bases match TRBD1. This CDR3 spans 18 amino acids. Germline trimming cut 5 bases from V and 1 base from J; bases unmatched to any gene: 9. Germline V gene sequence: CDR1 SGDLS, CDR2 YYNGEE. CDR3 protein: CASRGRDRGSSGANVLTF. CDR3 DNA: TGTGCCAGCAGGGGCCGGGACAGGGGTTCTTCTGGGGCCAACGTCCTGACTTTC.

This clonotype was detected ten times or more. V is TRBV2 and J is TRBJ1-1; the match to TRBD1 covers 8 bases. The germline CDR1 and CDR2 sequences are SNHLY and FYNNEI. The CDR3 has 12 residues. The trim removed 11 bases at V and 3 bases at J, leaving 5 bases unmatched. The CDR3 loop reads CASPGGYTEAFF. The CDR3 DNA sequence: TGTGCCTCACCAGGGGGCTACACTGAAGCTTTCTTT.

The rearrangement links TRBV2 to TRBJ1-2, with 7 bases identical to TRBD1. Germline V lookup: CDR1 SNHLY, CDR2 FYNNEI. This CDR3 has 15 residues. V lost 8 bases to trimming and J lost 4 bases; unmatched junction nucleotides: 13. CDR3 sequence reads: CASSQTGTEGYGYTF. CDR3 nucleotides: TGTGCCAGCTCACAGACCGGGACAGAGGGCTATGGCTACACCTTC.

CDR3: CASSLNPGQGGKQPQHF. Here the CDR3 DNA reads TGCGCCAGCAGCTTGAACCCGGGACAGGGTGGGAAGCAGCCCCAGCATTTT. The V gene is TRBV5-1, the J gene TRBJ1-5, with 9 bases that match TRBD1. Germline V gene lookup returns CDR1 SGHRS and CDR2 YFSETQ. Unmatched junction bases numbered 12, after V lost 1 base and J lost 7 bases. CDR3 size: 17 residues.